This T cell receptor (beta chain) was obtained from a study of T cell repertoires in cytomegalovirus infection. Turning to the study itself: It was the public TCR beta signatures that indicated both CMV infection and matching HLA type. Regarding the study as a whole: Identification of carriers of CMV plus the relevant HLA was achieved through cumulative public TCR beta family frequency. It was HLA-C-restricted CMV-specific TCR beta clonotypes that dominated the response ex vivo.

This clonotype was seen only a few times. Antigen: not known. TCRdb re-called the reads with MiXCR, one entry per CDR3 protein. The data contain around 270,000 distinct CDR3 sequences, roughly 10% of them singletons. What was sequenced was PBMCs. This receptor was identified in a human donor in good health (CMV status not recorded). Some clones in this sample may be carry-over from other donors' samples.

DNA of the CDR3: TGCGCCAGCAGCCATGACACCGGGAATGAGCAGTTCTTC. As protein: CASSHDTGNEQFF. The chain links TRBV4-1 to TRBJ2-1; no clear D. CDR3 length equals 13 residues. CDR1 and CDR2 (germline): MGHRA, YSYEKL. Trimming took 3 bases from V and 7 from J, leaving 10 bases between them.